A selection of T cell receptor beta chains follows, all from one sample in a study of human T cells and chemical hapten exposure. A single record per CDR3 protein comes from TCRdb applying MiXCR to the RACE reads. The table lists nearly 55,000 distinct CDR3 sequences, about 10% of them singletons, with 1.5% to 2% in the top ten. Sequenced here: whole blood, sampled in connection with sensitization to the hapten diphenylcyclopropenone (DPC). These receptors were collected from a woman aged 50 to 60 with alopecia areata. Some clones in this sample may be carry-over from other donors' samples. Both conserved end residues are part of each CDR3. D genes are given only for firm matches.

v_call,d_call,cdr3_aa
TRBV2,NA,CASIPRGFPGELFF
TRBV29-1,TRBD1,CSGTGPASGDTQYF
TRBV6-5,NA,CASSYRQNHGYTF
TRBV28,NA,CATVTGWGNQPQHF
TRBV4-1,TRBD2,CASSQEVASGETQYF
TRBV19,TRBD1,CASRRDRGETQYF
TRBV5-1,TRBD1,CASSAGQGPFKNIQYF
TRBV28,TRBD1,CASSRDRVPYEQYF
TRBV10-2,TRBD2,CASKGLAGGRETQYF
TRBV28,NA,CASSLASSGANVLTF
TRBV7-9,NA,CASRELGSIGTQYF
TRBV5-1,NA,CASSLSLDQPQHF
TRBV6-2/TRBV6-3,NA,CASSYVKRDTQYF
TRBV20-1,TRBD2,CSATSPSGRADEQYF
TRBV12-3/TRBV12-4,TRBD1,CASSPWDRGTEKLFF
TRBV6-1,TRBD1,CASSEPWGQALTEAFF
TRBV7-9,NA,CASSSVIARQEKLFF
TRBV7-9,NA,CASSFSGAYEQYF
TRBV7-9,NA,CASSLFPQPPGDGYTF
TRBV6-5,NA,CASSYSTGDTGELFF
TRBV10-2,NA,CATLPDFSYNEQFF
TRBV7-9,TRBD1,CASSLYRRDRGYEQYF
TRBV5-1,TRBD1,CASSLGTGPYGYTF
TRBV3-1,NA,CASSHPSTDTQYF
TRBV11-2,TRBD1,CASRGYRGRKFGAFF
TRBV29-1,NA,CSVESPGRAVAAFF
TRBV29-1,NA,CSVVSALSLEAFF
TRBV10-1,NA,CASSASQGPQYF
TRBV28,NA,CASSFVREQYF
TRBV6-6,NA,CATRGRQETQYF
TRBV6-4,NA,CASSAGSLGSPLHF
TRBV6-2/TRBV6-3,TRBD2,CASSYGSPGLASLSRANVLTF
TRBV14,TRBD1,CASSPGDRAIFYGYTF
TRBV7-6,TRBD2,CASSLWGPAGGTDTQYF
TRBV20-1,TRBD1,CSALRTGLGITEAFF
TRBV29-1,NA,CSVGPPGNEQFF
TRBV2,NA,CASGDGGLTGELFF
TRBV4-3,NA,CASSPEGGSEAFF
TRBV6-2/TRBV6-3,TRBD2,CASCSLGLAGGHEQFF
TRBV7-9,NA,CASRGAGNTGELFF